Listed below are T cell receptor beta chains from one sample, sequenced in a study of T cells in Graves' hyperthyroidism and ophthalmopathy. One entry per CDR3 protein, called by TCRdb with MiXCR from the multiplex PCR reads. The sample includes roughly 400,000 distinct CDR3 sequences, around 25% of them seen just once. Sequencing used blood. These receptors all come from a man between 50 and 59 years old with Graves' hyperthyroidism. CDR3s include the opening cysteine and the closing phenylalanine or tryptophan. The order of the fields is CDR3 length, D gene, J gene, clone size, V gene, CDR3 protein, CDR3 DNA. A D gene is named only where the DNA matches it firmly. Clone sizes are given selectively: once, few, many, or a class where the clone is expanded.

CDR3 length: 14; D gene: .; J gene: TRBJ1-6; clone size: once; V gene: TRBV20-1; CDR3 protein: CSAIRSSYNSPLHF; CDR3 DNA: TGCAGTGCCATCAGAAGCTCCTATAATTCACCCCTCCACTTT
CDR3 length: 13; D gene: .; J gene: TRBJ1-5; clone size: many; V gene: TRBV3-1; CDR3 protein: CASGGRTNQPQHF; CDR3 DNA: TGTGCCAGCGGAGGACGGACAAATCAGCCCCAGCATTTT
CDR3 length: 14; D gene: TRBD1; J gene: TRBJ1-1; clone size: .; V gene: TRBV19; CDR3 protein: CASSTGQGWTEAFF; CDR3 DNA: TGTGCCAGTAGTACCGGACAGGGGTGGACTGAAGCTTTCTTT
CDR3 length: 15; D gene: TRBD2; J gene: TRBJ2-5; clone size: .; V gene: TRBV24-1; CDR3 protein: CATSTTTSGSETQYF; CDR3 DNA: TGTGCCACCAGTACAACGACTAGCGGGAGTGAGACCCAGTACTTC
CDR3 length: 14; D gene: TRBD1; J gene: TRBJ1-2; clone size: .; V gene: TRBV6-5; CDR3 protein: CASSYSRTGDGYTF; CDR3 DNA: TGTGCCAGCAGTTACTCGAGGACAGGGGATGGCTACACCTTC
CDR3 length: 14; D gene: .; J gene: TRBJ2-7; clone size: .; V gene: TRBV12-3/TRBV12-4; CDR3 protein: CASTKLDPLDEQYF; CDR3 DNA: TGTGCCAGCACCAAACTAGATCCGTTGGACGAGCAGTACTTC
CDR3 length: 14; D gene: .; J gene: TRBJ1-4; clone size: .; V gene: TRBV12-3/TRBV12-4; CDR3 protein: CASSQDMGAEKLFF; CDR3 DNA: TGTGCCAGCAGTCAAGACATGGGGGCTGAAAAACTGTTTTTT
CDR3 length: 13; D gene: .; J gene: TRBJ1-6; clone size: .; V gene: TRBV7-3; CDR3 protein: CASSAGTGSPLHF; CDR3 DNA: TGTGCCAGCAGCGCCGGGACGGGTTCACCCCTCCACTTT
CDR3 length: 14; D gene: TRBD2; J gene: TRBJ2-1; clone size: .; V gene: TRBV3-1; CDR3 protein: CASSQGGTSGEQFF; CDR3 DNA: TGTGCCAGCAGCCAAGGGGGGACTAGCGGCGAGCAGTTCTTC
CDR3 length: 16; D gene: TRBD2; J gene: TRBJ2-1; clone size: .; V gene: TRBV11-3; CDR3 protein: CASSSYKREQENEQFF; CDR3 DNA: TGTGCCAGCAGCTCCTATAAGCGGGAGCAAGAGAATGAGCAGTTCTTC
CDR3 length: 14; D gene: .; J gene: TRBJ2-5; clone size: few; V gene: TRBV4-1; CDR3 protein: CASSQEGGQETQYF; CDR3 DNA: TGCGCCAGCAGCCAAGAGGGGGGACAAGAGACCCAGTACTTC
CDR3 length: 13; D gene: .; J gene: TRBJ2-7; clone size: .; V gene: TRBV20-1; CDR3 protein: CSASISTSYEQYF; CDR3 DNA: TGCAGTGCTAGCATCAGCACCTCCTACGAGCAGTACTTC
CDR3 length: 13; D gene: .; J gene: TRBJ1-5; clone size: .; V gene: TRBV3-1; CDR3 protein: CASSPDPNQPQHF; CDR3 DNA: TGTGCCAGCAGCCCAGATCCCAATCAGCCCCAGCATTTT
CDR3 length: 14; D gene: .; J gene: TRBJ1-5; clone size: .; V gene: TRBV20-1; CDR3 protein: CSALGREGNQPQHF; CDR3 DNA: TGCAGTGCCCTGGGACGGGAGGGGAATCAGCCCCAGCATTTT
CDR3 length: 12; D gene: .; J gene: TRBJ2-3; clone size: few; V gene: TRBV20-1; CDR3 protein: CSAYTTGDTQYF; CDR3 DNA: TGCAGTGCCTACACGACAGGTGATACGCAGTATTTT
CDR3 length: 17; D gene: .; J gene: TRBJ2-2; clone size: .; V gene: TRBV7-2; CDR3 protein: CASSLLSSQIHTGELFF; CDR3 DNA: TGTGCCAGCAGCTTGTTATCTTCACAGATCCACACCGGGGAGCTGTTTTTT
CDR3 length: 15; D gene: .; J gene: TRBJ1-4; clone size: many; V gene: TRBV30; CDR3 protein: CAWSVGGGSGEKLFF; CDR3 DNA: TGTGCCTGGAGTGTAGGCGGCGGTAGTGGTGAAAAACTGTTTTTT
CDR3 length: 16; D gene: TRBD2; J gene: TRBJ2-3; clone size: few; V gene: TRBV7-3; CDR3 protein: CASSPSSGGGTDTQYF; CDR3 DNA: TGTGCCAGCAGCCCCTCTTCAGGCGGGGGGACAGATACGCAGTATTTT
CDR3 length: 12; D gene: .; J gene: TRBJ1-1; clone size: many; V gene: TRBV7-9; CDR3 protein: CASSLQATEAFF; CDR3 DNA: TGTGCCAGCAGCTTACAGGCGACTGAAGCTTTCTTT
CDR3 length: 12; D gene: .; J gene: TRBJ2-7; clone size: once; V gene: TRBV29-1; CDR3 protein: CSVQGGSYEQYF; CDR3 DNA: TGCAGCGTCCAGGGGGGGTCCTACGAGCAGTACTTC
CDR3 length: 15; D gene: .; J gene: TRBJ2-5; clone size: .; V gene: TRBV3-1; CDR3 protein: CASSPPSLSGETQYF; CDR3 DNA: TGTGCCAGCTCACCACCGTCACTGAGTGGGGAGACCCAGTACTTC
CDR3 length: 13; D gene: TRBD2; J gene: TRBJ2-3; clone size: few; V gene: TRBV20-1; CDR3 protein: CSGVPGLTDTQYF; CDR3 DNA: TGCAGTGGGGTCCCGGGACTAACAGATACGCAGTATTTT
CDR3 length: 15; D gene: TRBD2; J gene: TRBJ2-7; clone size: few; V gene: TRBV5-1; CDR3 protein: CASSLVRGSSYEQYF; CDR3 DNA: TGCGCCAGCAGCTTGGTGCGGGGGAGCTCCTACGAGCAGTACTTC
CDR3 length: 12; D gene: TRBD2; J gene: TRBJ2-1; clone size: many; V gene: TRBV29-1; CDR3 protein: CSVTSGTREQFF; CDR3 DNA: TGCAGCGTTACGAGCGGGACTCGCGAGCAGTTCTTC
CDR3 length: 14; D gene: .; J gene: TRBJ1-2; clone size: many; V gene: TRBV7-9; CDR3 protein: CASSLALGHYGYTF; CDR3 DNA: TGTGCCAGCAGCTTAGCGCTGGGTCACTATGGCTACACCTTC
CDR3 length: 15; D gene: .; J gene: TRBJ2-5; clone size: few; V gene: TRBV7-2; CDR3 protein: CASSPSTNVVETQYF; CDR3 DNA: TGTGCCAGCAGCCCCAGCACTAACGTGGTAGAGACCCAGTACTTC
CDR3 length: 14; D gene: .; J gene: TRBJ1-5; clone size: few; V gene: TRBV15; CDR3 protein: CATTRGEGNQPQHF; CDR3 DNA: TGTGCCACCACAAGGGGTGAGGGCAATCAGCCCCAGCATTTT
CDR3 length: 15; D gene: .; J gene: TRBJ2-6; clone size: many; V gene: TRBV28; CDR3 protein: CASSLGRTGANVLTF; CDR3 DNA: TGTGCCAGCAGTTTAGGCCGGACTGGGGCCAACGTCCTGACTTTC
CDR3 length: 13; D gene: .; J gene: TRBJ1-2; clone size: .; V gene: TRBV20-1; CDR3 protein: CSALTQGLFGYTF; CDR3 DNA: TGCAGTGCTTTAACGCAGGGTTTATTCGGCTACACCTTC
CDR3 length: 14; D gene: .; J gene: TRBJ1-1; clone size: many; V gene: TRBV7-9; CDR3 protein: CASSLSFGTREAFF; CDR3 DNA: TGTGCCAGCAGCTTATCGTTCGGGACACGTGAAGCTTTCTTT
CDR3 length: 18; D gene: TRBD2; J gene: TRBJ2-3; clone size: few; V gene: TRBV5-1; CDR3 protein: CASSTSIMSSGRRDTQYF; CDR3 DNA: TGCGCCAGCAGCACCTCCATAATGTCTAGCGGGAGGAGGGATACGCAGTATTTT
CDR3 length: 13; D gene: TRBD1; J gene: TRBJ2-7; clone size: .; V gene: TRBV6-1; CDR3 protein: CASWGQGAREQYF; CDR3 DNA: TGTGCCAGCTGGGGACAGGGGGCGCGGGAGCAGTACTTC
CDR3 length: 15; D gene: .; J gene: TRBJ2-7; clone size: few; V gene: TRBV30; CDR3 protein: CAWSDTKKASYEQYF; CDR3 DNA: TGTGCCTGGAGTGACACGAAGAAGGCCTCCTACGAGCAGTACTTC
CDR3 length: 14; D gene: .; J gene: TRBJ1-3; clone size: .; V gene: TRBV27; CDR3 protein: CASSFTALGNTIYF; CDR3 DNA: TGTGCCAGCAGTTTTACGGCCTTGGGAAACACCATATATTTT
CDR3 length: 13; D gene: TRBD1; J gene: TRBJ1-3; clone size: .; V gene: TRBV12-3/TRBV12-4; CDR3 protein: CASHRGLGNTIYF; CDR3 DNA: TGTGCCAGCCACAGGGGGCTAGGAAACACCATATATTTT
CDR3 length: 16; D gene: TRBD1; J gene: TRBJ1-1; clone size: many; V gene: TRBV20-1; CDR3 protein: CSAPRPGQGLNTEAFF; CDR3 DNA: TGCAGTGCCCCTAGACCCGGACAGGGACTTAACACTGAAGCTTTCTTT
CDR3 length: 13; D gene: .; J gene: TRBJ2-5; clone size: many; V gene: TRBV11-2; CDR3 protein: CASSPGMAETQYF; CDR3 DNA: TGTGCCAGCAGCCCCGGGATGGCCGAGACCCAGTACTTC
CDR3 length: 15; D gene: TRBD2; J gene: TRBJ2-7; clone size: .; V gene: TRBV6-1; CDR3 protein: CASSNPTGRGGEQYF; CDR3 DNA: TGTGCCAGCAGCAATCCCACCGGGAGGGGAGGCGAGCAGTACTTC
CDR3 length: 15; D gene: TRBD2; J gene: TRBJ2-1; clone size: once; V gene: TRBV9; CDR3 protein: CASSVTSGKGNEQFF; CDR3 DNA: TGTGCCAGCAGCGTCACTAGCGGGAAAGGTAATGAGCAGTTCTTC
CDR3 length: 15; D gene: .; J gene: TRBJ2-1; clone size: .; V gene: TRBV11-3; CDR3 protein: CASSSPYGGHNEQFF; CDR3 DNA: TGTGCCAGCAGCTCTCCTTATGGGGGGCACAATGAGCAGTTCTTC